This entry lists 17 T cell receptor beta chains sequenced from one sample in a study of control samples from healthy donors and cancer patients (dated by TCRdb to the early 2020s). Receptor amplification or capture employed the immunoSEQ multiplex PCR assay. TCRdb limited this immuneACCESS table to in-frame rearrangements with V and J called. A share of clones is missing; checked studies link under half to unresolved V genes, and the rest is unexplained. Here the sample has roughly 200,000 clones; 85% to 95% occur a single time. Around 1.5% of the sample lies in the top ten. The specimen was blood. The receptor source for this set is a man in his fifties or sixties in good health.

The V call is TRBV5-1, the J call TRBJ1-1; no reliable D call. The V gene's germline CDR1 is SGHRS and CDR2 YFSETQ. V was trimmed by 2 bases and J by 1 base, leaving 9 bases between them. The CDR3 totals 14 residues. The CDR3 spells CASSLEGPNTEAFF. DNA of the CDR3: TGCGCCAGCAGCTTAGAAGGCCCGAACACTGAAGCTTTCTTT. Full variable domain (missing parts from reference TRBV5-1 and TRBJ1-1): KAGVTQTPRYLIKTRGQQVTLSCSPISGHRSVSWYQQTPGQGLQFLFEYFSETQRNKGNFPGRFSGRQFSNSRSEMNVSTLELGDSALYLCASSLEGPNTEAFFGQGTRLTVV.

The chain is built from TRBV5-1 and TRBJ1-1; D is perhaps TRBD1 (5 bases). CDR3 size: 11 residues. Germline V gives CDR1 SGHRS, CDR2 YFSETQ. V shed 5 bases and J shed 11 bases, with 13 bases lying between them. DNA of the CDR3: TGCGCCAGCAGGGGGGGTCCCTGGGCTTTCTTT. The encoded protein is CASRGGPWAFF. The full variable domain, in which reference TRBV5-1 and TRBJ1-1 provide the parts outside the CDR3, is KAGVTQTPRYLIKTRGQQVTLSCSPISGHRSVSWYQQTPGQGLQFLFEYFSETQRNKGNFPGRFSGRQFSNSRSEMNVSTLELGDSALYLCASRGGPWAFFGQGTRLTVV.

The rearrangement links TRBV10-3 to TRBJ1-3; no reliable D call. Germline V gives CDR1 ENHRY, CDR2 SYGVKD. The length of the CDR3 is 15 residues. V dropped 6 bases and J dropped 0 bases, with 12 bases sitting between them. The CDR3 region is CAIRRSESSGNTIYF. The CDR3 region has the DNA TGTGCCATCAGAAGATCAGAGAGCTCTGGAAACACCATATATTTT.

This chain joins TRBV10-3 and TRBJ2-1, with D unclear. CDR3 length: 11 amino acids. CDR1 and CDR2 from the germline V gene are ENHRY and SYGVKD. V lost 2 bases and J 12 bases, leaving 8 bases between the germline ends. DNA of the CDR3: TGTGCCATCAGTGAGGATAGGAGGCAGTTCTTC. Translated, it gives CAISEDRRQFF.

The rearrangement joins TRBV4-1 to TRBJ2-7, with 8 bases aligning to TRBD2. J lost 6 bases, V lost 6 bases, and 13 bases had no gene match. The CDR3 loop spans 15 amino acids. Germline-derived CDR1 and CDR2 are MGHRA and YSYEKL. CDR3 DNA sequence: TGCGCCAGCAGTCCAAGTGGGACTAGGTTGGGCGAGCAGTACTTC. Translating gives CASSPSGTRLGEQYF.

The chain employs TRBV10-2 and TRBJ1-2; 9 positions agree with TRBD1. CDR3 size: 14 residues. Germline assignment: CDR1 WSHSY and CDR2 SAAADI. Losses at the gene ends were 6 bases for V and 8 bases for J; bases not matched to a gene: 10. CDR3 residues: CASSHRDRVEGYTF. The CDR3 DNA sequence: TGCGCCAGCAGCCACCGGGACAGGGTTGAGGGCTACACCTTC.

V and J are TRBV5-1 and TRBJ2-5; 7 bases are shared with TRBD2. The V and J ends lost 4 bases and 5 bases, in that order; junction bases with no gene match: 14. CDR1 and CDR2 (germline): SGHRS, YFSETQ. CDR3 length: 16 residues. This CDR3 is CASSPTAAGGGETQYF. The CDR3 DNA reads TGCGCCAGCAGCCCAACCGCAGCCGGGGGAGGGGAGACCCAGTACTTC.

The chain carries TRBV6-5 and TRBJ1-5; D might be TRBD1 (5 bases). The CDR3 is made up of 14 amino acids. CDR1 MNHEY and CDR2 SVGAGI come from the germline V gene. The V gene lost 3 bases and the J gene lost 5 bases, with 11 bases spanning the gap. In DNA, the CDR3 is TGTGCCAGCAGTTATCGAGAAGGGGATCAGCCCCAGCATTTT. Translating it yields CASSYREGDQPQHF.

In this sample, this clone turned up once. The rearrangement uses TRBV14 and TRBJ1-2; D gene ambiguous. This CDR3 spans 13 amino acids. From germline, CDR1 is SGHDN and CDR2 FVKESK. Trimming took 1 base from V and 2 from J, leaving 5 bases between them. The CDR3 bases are TGTGCCAGCAGCCAAGGAGAAAACTATGGCTACACCTTC. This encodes CASSQGENYGYTF.

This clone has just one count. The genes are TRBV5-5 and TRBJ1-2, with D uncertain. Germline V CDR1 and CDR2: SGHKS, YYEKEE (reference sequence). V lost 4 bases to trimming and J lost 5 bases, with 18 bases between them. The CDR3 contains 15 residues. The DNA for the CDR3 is TGTGCCAGCAGCCATGCGGACCAACCAAAATATGGCTACACCTTC. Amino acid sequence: CASSHADQPKYGYTF.

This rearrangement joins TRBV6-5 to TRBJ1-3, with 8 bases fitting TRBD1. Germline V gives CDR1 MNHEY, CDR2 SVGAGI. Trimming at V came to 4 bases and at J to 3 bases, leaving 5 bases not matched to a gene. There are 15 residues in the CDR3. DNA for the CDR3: TGTGCCAGCAGTTCGGGACAGGCGGTTGGAAACACCATATATTTT. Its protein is CASSSGQAVGNTIYF.

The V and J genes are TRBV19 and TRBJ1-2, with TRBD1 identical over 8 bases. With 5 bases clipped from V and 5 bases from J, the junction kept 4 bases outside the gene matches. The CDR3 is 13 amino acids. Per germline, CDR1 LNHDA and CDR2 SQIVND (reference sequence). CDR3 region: CASSARTGYGYTF. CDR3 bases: TGTGCCAGTAGTGCAAGGACAGGGTATGGCTACACCTTC.

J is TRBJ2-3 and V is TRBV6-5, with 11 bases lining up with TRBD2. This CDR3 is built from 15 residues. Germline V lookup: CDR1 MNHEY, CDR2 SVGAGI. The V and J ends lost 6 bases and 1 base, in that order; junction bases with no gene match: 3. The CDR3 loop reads CASRLLAGGTDTQYF. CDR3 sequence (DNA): TGTGCCAGCAGGCTACTAGCGGGGGGCACAGATACGCAGTATTTT.

CDR3 residues: CASSAQTVRYGYTF. The CDR3 DNA sequence: TGTGCCAGCAGCGCCCAGACAGTCCGCTATGGCTACACCTTC. V is TRBV9 and J is TRBJ1-2, with D maybe TRBD1 (5 bases). The CDR3 runs 14 residues. Trimming pared 3 bases from V and 4 bases from J, leaving 13 bases between. CDR1 is SGDLS, CDR2 YYNGEE, per germline.

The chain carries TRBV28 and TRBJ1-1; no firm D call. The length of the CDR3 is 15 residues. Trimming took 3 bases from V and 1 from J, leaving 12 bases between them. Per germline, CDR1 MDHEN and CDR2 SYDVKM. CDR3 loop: CASSLPRGQNTEAFF. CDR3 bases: TGTGCCAGCAGTTTGCCTCGAGGGCAGAACACTGAAGCTTTCTTT.

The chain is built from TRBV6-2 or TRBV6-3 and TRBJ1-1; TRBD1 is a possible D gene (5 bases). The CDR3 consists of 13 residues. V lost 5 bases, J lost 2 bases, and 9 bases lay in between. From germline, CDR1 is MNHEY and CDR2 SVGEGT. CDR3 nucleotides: TGTGCCAGCAGTCGGGACGGTAACACTGAAGCTTTCTTT. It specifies CASSRDGNTEAFF.

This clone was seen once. In nucleotides, the CDR3 is TGTGCCAGCAGCTCAGATGGGACTAGCGGGATAGAGACCCAGTACTTC. It is translated as CASSSDGTSGIETQYF. The V and J genes are TRBV11-2 and TRBJ2-5, with 13 bases that match TRBD2. J was trimmed by 4 bases and V by 4 bases; bases with no gene match: 6. The CDR3 has 16 residues. Germline CDR1 reads SGHAT; CDR2 reads FQNNGV.